This T cell receptor beta chain was captured by sequencing in a study of shared clonotypes between healthy human individuals. General observations from the study: Among a handful of donors, approximately 5% of naive CD4 clonotypes were found in common.

With regard to this clone: Antigen: not known.

The ends lost 6 bases at V and 5 bases at J; junction bases unmatched: 7. The germline V gene has CDR1 MNHEY and CDR2 SVGAGI. The CDR3 is 14 residues long. Profiled with immunoSEQ multiplex PCR; TCRdb holds only in-frame clones, not every one. The table lists more than 2 million clones, 85% to 95% of them singletons. The sample was naive CD4+ T cells sorted from blood. The subset is: CD45RA+ positively selected. The chain combines TRBV6-5 with TRBJ2-5; 9 bases are a match to TRBD1. This sequence originates from a man between 18 and 29 years old in good health. The CDR3 loop is CASRETGGWETQYF. The CDR3 bases are TGTGCCAGCAGGGAAACAGGGGGCTGGGAGACCCAGTACTTC.